Presented here are 19 T cell receptor beta chains from one specimen sequenced in a study of blood T cell repertoires in COVID-19. Using immunoSEQ multiplex PCR, the repertoire was profiled, and TCRdb retains in-frame clones only, with some absent. The table lists tens of thousands of clones, roughly 90% of them singletons, with roughly 12% in the top ten. Source material: peripheral blood. Receptor source: a man aged 65 to 85 with active or convalescent COVID-19.

This clone was counted once. This sequence joins TRBV28 and TRBJ1-2; 7 bases are a match to TRBD1. J gave up 6 bases and V 6 bases, and 7 bases lay outside the gene matches. CDR3 size: 13 residues. CDR1 and CDR2 from the germline V gene are MDHEN and SYDVKM. CDR3 amino acids: CASSSTGVDGYTF. CDR3 bases: TGTGCCAGCAGCTCCACAGGGGTGGATGGCTACACCTTC.

This chain joins TRBV5-4 and TRBJ1-2, with D uncertain. Germline values: CDR1 SGHNT, CDR2 YYREEE (reference sequence). Trimming left V 0 bases short and J 3 bases short, with 9 bases between. The CDR3 totals 14 residues. CDR3 sequence: CASSLEPGYYGYTF. Here the CDR3 DNA reads TGTGCCAGCAGCTTGGAACCGGGGTACTATGGCTACACCTTC.

This chain links TRBV29-1 with TRBJ2-5, with D possibly matching TRBD2 (6 bases). This CDR3 spans 12 amino acids. Trimming took 5 bases from V and 7 from J, leaving 14 bases between them. The germline CDR1 and CDR2 sequences are SQVTM and ANQGSEA. The CDR3 spells CSVLSGPGTQYF. The CDR3 nucleotides are TGCAGCGTTCTTAGCGGCCCCGGGACCCAGTACTTC.

CDR3 amino acids: CASSDRGGETQYF. The DNA for the CDR3 is TGTGCCAGCAGTGACAGGGGGGGAGAGACCCAGTACTTC. The rearrangement uses TRBV6-6 and TRBJ2-5, with 9 positions matching TRBD1. This CDR3 is built from 13 residues. From germline, CDR1 is MNHNY and CDR2 SVGAGI (reference sequence). With V trimmed by 5 bases and J by 4 bases, 2 bases remained unmatched.

J is TRBJ1-4 and V is TRBV5-1; a possible D gene is TRBD1 (5 bases). CDR3 length equals 16 residues. The germline V gene encodes CDR1 SGHRS and CDR2 YFSETQ. V lost 2 bases and J lost 4, with 15 bases in between. The CDR3 is CASSFGASRGNEKLFF. The CDR3 DNA reads TGCGCCAGCAGCTTTGGAGCTAGTAGGGGTAATGAAAAACTGTTTTTT.

This rearrangement joins TRBV20-1 to TRBJ1-5, with a possible D match to TRBD1 (6 bases). This CDR3 has 14 amino acids. Germline assignment: CDR1 DFQATT and CDR2 SNEGSKA (reference sequence). V was clipped by 3 bases and J by 2 bases, with 11 bases between them. In nucleotides, the CDR3 is TGCAGTGCTAGTCGCAGGGGAGGCAATCAGCCCCAGCATTTT. Its translation is CSASRRGGNQPQHF.

The J gene is TRBJ2-1, the V gene TRBV6-4, with TRBD2 matching 7 bases. The junction had 5 bases not matched to a gene; V was cut back by 0 bases and J by 3 bases. This CDR3 comprises 16 residues. Looked up from germline, CDR1 is MRHNA and CDR2 is SNTAGT. The DNA of the CDR3 is TGTGCCAGCAGTGACTCTGGCGGGGGTTACTACAATGAGCAGTTCTTC. It specifies CASSDSGGGYYNEQFF.

This sequence joins TRBV28 and TRBJ2-3; 8 nucleotides agree with TRBD1. The V gene end was trimmed by 5 bases and the J gene end by 1 base; junction bases not matched to a gene: 5. Germline lookup yields CDR1 MDHEN and CDR2 SYDVKM. The CDR3 totals 15 residues. CDR3: CASSRTGKGTDTQYF. CDR3 bases: TGTGCCAGCAGTAGGACAGGGAAAGGCACAGATACGCAGTATTTT.

This clone was detected only a few times. The chain links TRBV19 to TRBJ1-1, with 7 bases aligning to TRBD1. J lost 4 bases, V lost 3 bases, and 5 bases had no gene match. Germline assignment: CDR1 LNHDA and CDR2 SQIVND (reference sequence). The CDR3 sequence is 14 residues long. The CDR3 reads CASSMRTGATEAFF. CDR3 sequence (DNA): TGTGCCAGTAGTATGAGAACAGGGGCCACTGAAGCTTTCTTT.

The rearrangement links TRBV3-1 (or the pseudogene TRBV3-2) to TRBJ1-6, with 9 bases matching TRBD1. V was clipped by 1 base and J by 10 bases; unmatched bases: 14. This CDR3 has 18 residues. The germline CDR1 and CDR2 sequences are LGHDT and YNNKEL (reference sequence). The CDR3 nucleotides are TGTGCCAGCAGCCAAGGAACCGGGACAGGGCTTTTTCTGTCACCCCTCCACTTT. Protein product: CASSQGTGTGLFLSPLHF.

The chain has TRBV2 and TRBJ1-6; D gene ambiguous. Per germline, CDR1 SNHLY and CDR2 FYNNEI. The CDR3 extends over 15 amino acids. V was cut by 6 bases and J by 5 bases, with 14 bases left in between. The CDR3 protein is CASRGGGRDNSPLHF. The CDR3 region has the DNA TGTGCCAGCAGGGGAGGTGGGCGAGATAATTCACCCCTCCACTTT.

This clone was counted only a few times. This rearrangement joins TRBV4-2 to TRBJ1-1, with 8 bases that match TRBD1. The CDR3 totals 16 residues. V lost 5 bases to trimming and J lost 4 bases; unmatched junction nucleotides: 12. Germline CDR1 LGHNA, CDR2 YNFKEQ. The CDR3 sequence: CASSFRKAQGGTEAFF. The CDR3 DNA is TGTGCCAGCAGCTTTCGAAAGGCACAGGGGGGCACTGAAGCTTTCTTT.

This chain joins TRBV28 and TRBJ1-2; D perhaps matches TRBD1 (5 bases). Deletions cut 6 bases from V and 1 base from J, with 6 bases between. CDR3 length equals 12 residues. The germline gives CDR1 MDHEN, CDR2 SYDVKM. CDR3 sequence reads: CASSQGNYGYTF. The CDR3 nucleotides read TGTGCCAGCAGCCAGGGTAACTATGGCTACACCTTC.

This clone was picked up a small number of times. This rearrangement joins TRBV7-9 to TRBJ1-1; maybe TRBD1 (6 bases). The V gene lost 4 bases and the J gene lost 0 bases, with 12 bases spanning the gap. This CDR3 has 15 residues. The V gene's germline CDR1 is SEHNR and CDR2 FQNEAQ (reference sequence). CDR3 protein: CASSSRTEMNTEAFF. The CDR3 coding sequence is TGTGCCAGCAGCTCCCGGACAGAGATGAACACTGAAGCTTTCTTT.

The chain uses TRBV7-6 and TRBJ1-2; 7 bases are shared with TRBD1. Trimming at V came to 3 bases and at J to 0 bases, leaving 7 bases not matched to a gene. The CDR3 is 16 amino acids. Germline CDR1 and CDR2: SGHVS and FNYEAQ. CDR3 sequence: CASSLGLGTANYGYTF. The DNA for the CDR3 is TGTGCCAGCAGCTTGGGTCTCGGGACAGCTAACTATGGCTACACCTTC.

The chain carries TRBV7-2 and TRBJ2-4; D is possibly TRBD2 (7 bases). Deletions cut 6 bases from V and 1 base from J, with 16 bases between. CDR1 is SGHTA, CDR2 FQGNSA, per germline. The CDR3 totals 16 residues. CDR3 amino acids: CASSLLGGVAKNIQYF. CDR3 coding DNA: TGTGCCAGCAGTCTCCTAGGGGGGGTGGCCAAAAACATTCAGTACTTC.

V and J are TRBV2 and TRBJ1-5; D remains ambiguous. Germline CDR1 is SNHLY and CDR2 is FYNNEI. The CDR3 has 14 residues. V lost 2 bases to trimming and J lost 3 bases, with 8 bases between them. The CDR3 nucleotides are TGTGCCAGCAGTGAAACGGTTTACAATCAGCCCCAGCATTTT. As protein: CASSETVYNQPQHF.

The V gene is TRBV4-1, the J gene TRBJ1-4; D is perhaps TRBD1 (5 bases). Germline assignment: CDR1 MGHRA and CDR2 YSYEKL. V was shortened by 0 bases and J by 7 bases, with 18 bases between the two germline ends. The CDR3 is 17 residues long. CDR3 region: CASSQDRDVGRGEKLFF. CDR3 DNA: TGCGCCAGCAGCCAAGATAGGGATGTGGGGCGAGGTGAAAAACTGTTTTTT.

This clone is a singleton in its sample. This chain uses TRBV6-2 or TRBV6-3 with TRBJ2-7; 9 bases agree with TRBD1. Germline V gene data show CDR1 as MNHEY and CDR2 as SVGEGT. The CDR3 extends over 14 amino acids. V trimming: 5 bases; J trimming: 4 bases; junction bases outside the gene matches: 6. CDR3 sequence reads: CASSGTTGGYEQYF. In DNA, the CDR3 is TGTGCCAGCAGTGGCACGACAGGGGGTTACGAGCAGTACTTC.